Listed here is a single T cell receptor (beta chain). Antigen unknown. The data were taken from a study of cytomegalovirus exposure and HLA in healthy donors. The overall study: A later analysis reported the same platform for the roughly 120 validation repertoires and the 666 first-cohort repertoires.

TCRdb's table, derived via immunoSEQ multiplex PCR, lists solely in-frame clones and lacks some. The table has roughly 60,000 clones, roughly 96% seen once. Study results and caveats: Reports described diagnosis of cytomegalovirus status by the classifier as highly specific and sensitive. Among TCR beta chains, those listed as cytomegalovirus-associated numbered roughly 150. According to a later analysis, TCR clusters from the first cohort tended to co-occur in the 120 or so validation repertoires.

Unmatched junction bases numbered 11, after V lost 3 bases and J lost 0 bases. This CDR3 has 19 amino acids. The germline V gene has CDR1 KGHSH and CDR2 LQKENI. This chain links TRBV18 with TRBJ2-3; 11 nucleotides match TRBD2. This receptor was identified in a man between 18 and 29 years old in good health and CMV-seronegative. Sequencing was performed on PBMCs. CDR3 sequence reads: CASSPGGTSGSSSTDTQYF. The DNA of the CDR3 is TGTGCCAGCTCACCGGGAGGGACTAGCGGCTCCTCTAGCACAGATACGCAGTATTTT.